The rows below give T cell receptor beta chains drawn from one sample of a study of human T cells and chemical hapten exposure. TCRdb recomputed calls from the RACE reads with MiXCR, one row per CDR3 protein. The repertoire consists of about 60,000 distinct CDR3 sequences, with roughly a tenth occurring once and the leading ten covering roughly 14%. Sample: whole blood, taken in connection with sensitization to the hapten diphenylcyclopropenone (DPC). Receptors originate from a woman aged 40 to 50 with alopecia areata. Some clones in this sample may be carry-over from other donors' samples. The CDR3 runs from the conserved cysteine through the conserved F or W. A D gene is named only where the DNA matches it firmly. Only part of the rows carry a size: once, few, many, or a class if the clone is expanded.

V	J	size	D	DNA	CDR3
TRBV7-9	TRBJ2-5	many	NA	TGTGCCAGCAGCGAGCCTATCCAAGAGACCCAGTACTTC	CASSEPIQETQYF
TRBV28	TRBJ1-4	NA	NA	TGTGCCAGCAATAGGATGGGGGAGAAAAATGAAAAACTGTTTTTT	CASNRMGEKNEKLFF
TRBV3-1	TRBJ1-1	few	NA	TGTGCCAGCAGCCCCGTTTCGGGCGACAGGTCTGAAGCTTTCTTT	CASSPVSGDRSEAFF
TRBV6-4	TRBJ1-4	few	TRBD1	TGTGCCAGCAGCCCCGGGACAGGGAAAGCTAATGAAAAACTGTTTTTT	CASSPGTGKANEKLFF
TRBV29-1	TRBJ2-7	few	NA	TGCAGCGTTGAGCGGAGTCCTGGGGACGAGCAGTACTTC	CSVERSPGDEQYF
TRBV6-5	TRBJ1-1	once	NA	TGTGCCAGCAGCGAAACACAGGGGAACACTGAAGCTTTCTTT	CASSETQGNTEAFF
TRBV28	TRBJ1-2	many	NA	TGTGCCAGCACGGGTGCTCGGAACTATGGCTACACCTTC	CASTGARNYGYTF
TRBV7-2	TRBJ2-6	many	NA	TGTGCCAGCAGCTTAGGGGTCAGGGGTAACTCTGGGGCCAACGTCCTGACTTTC	CASSLGVRGNSGANVLTF
TRBV29-1	TRBJ1-2	many	NA	TGCAGCGTTGCCCGCGGAAACAGATTCCCTAGCTATGGCTACACCTTC	CSVARGNRFPSYGYTF
TRBV4-1	TRBJ1-2	NA	NA	TGCGCCAGCAGCCAAGATCCGGCAGGGCGAAGTGATGGCTACACCTTC	CASSQDPAGRSDGYTF
TRBV6-2/TRBV6-3	TRBJ1-5	many	NA	TGTGCCAGCAGAGTGTCCGGGAGCGGTCAGCCCCAGCATTTT	CASRVSGSGQPQHF
TRBV29-1	TRBJ2-7	many	TRBD2	TGCAGCGGGTCGTCGGGGGGGATTTACGAGCAGTACTTC	CSGSSGGIYEQYF
TRBV11-2	TRBJ2-5	many	TRBD2	TGTGCCAGCAGCCATGGACTAGCGGGGGACCAAGAGACCCAGTACTTC	CASSHGLAGDQETQYF
TRBV2	TRBJ2-3	many	TRBD2	TGTGCCAGCAGCGGAGGACTAGCTCCCACAGATACGCAGTATTTT	CASSGGLAPTDTQYF
TRBV7-9	TRBJ1-3	NA	NA	TGTGCCAGCAGCTTAGCGTTAGGGACGGTGAGCTCTGGAAACACCATATATTTT	CASSLALGTVSSGNTIYF
TRBV2	TRBJ2-3	many	NA	TGTGCCAGCAGGCCTTCTAGTGGTTCCGATACGCAGTATTTT	CASRPSSGSDTQYF
TRBV11-2	TRBJ1-2	many	NA	TGTGCCAGCAGCTTAGGTCTGCAGGCCCCTCTCTATGGCTACACCTTC	CASSLGLQAPLYGYTF
TRBV14	TRBJ1-2	few	NA	TGTGCCAGCAGCCAAGTGAACAGGGTGGACGGCTACACCTTC	CASSQVNRVDGYTF
TRBV9	TRBJ1-2	NA	TRBD1	TGTGCCAGCAGCTTCCGACAGGGACAGGGCTACACCTTC	CASSFRQGQGYTF